This T cell receptor (beta chain) emerged from a study of T cells in localized non-small cell lung cancer. A word on this clone: What it binds is not known.

Repertoires were generated with immunoSEQ multiplex PCR, while TCRdb's copy carries only in-frame clones and drops some. The repertoire holds approximately 34,000 clones, roughly 89% seen once, with 6.5% to 9% in the top ten. Germline V gene sequence: CDR1 SGHRS, CDR2 YFSETQ. Trimming took 4 bases from V and 2 from J; bases not matched to a gene: 10. The CDR3 consists of 18 residues. Regarding the study as a whole: Overall survival was longer when the density of T cells in the blood was higher. Uninvolved neighboring lung showed the greatest T cell clonality, exceeding tumor. Appearance in adjacent lung was seen for a median about 58 of the top 100 tumor clones.

The gene calls are TRBV5-1 and TRBJ2-3; TRBD2 agrees at 13 bases. Sequenced here: peripheral blood, sampled before any cancer treatment. The sequence derives from a woman between 35 and 70 years old with stage I lung adenocarcinoma. The CDR3 here is CASSRTGTSGVNTDTQYF. The CDR3 nucleotides read TGCGCCAGCAGCCGAACCGGGACTAGCGGGGTCAACACAGATACGCAGTATTTT.